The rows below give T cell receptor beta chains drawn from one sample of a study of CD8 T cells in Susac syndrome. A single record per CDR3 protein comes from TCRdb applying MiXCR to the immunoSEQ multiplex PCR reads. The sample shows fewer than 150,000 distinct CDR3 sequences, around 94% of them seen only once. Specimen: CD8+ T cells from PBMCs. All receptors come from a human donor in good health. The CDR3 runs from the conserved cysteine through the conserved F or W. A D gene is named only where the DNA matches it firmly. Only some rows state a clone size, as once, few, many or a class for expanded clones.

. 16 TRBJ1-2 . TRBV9 CASSATQGTFNYGYTF TGTGCCAGCAGCGCAACTCAGGGCACATTTAACTATGGCTACACCTTC
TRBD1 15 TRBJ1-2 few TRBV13 CASSSGQIKGYGYTF TGTGCCAGCAGCTCGGGACAGATAAAGGGCTATGGCTACACCTTC
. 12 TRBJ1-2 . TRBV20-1 CSATDTGHGYTF TGCAGTGCCACGGACACGGGCCATGGCTACACCTTC
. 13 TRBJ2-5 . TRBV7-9 CASSSINQETQYF TGTGCCAGCAGCTCAATAAACCAAGAGACCCAGTACTTC
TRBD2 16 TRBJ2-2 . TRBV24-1 CATSDPTSVITGELFF TGTGCCACCAGTGACCCGACTAGCGTAATCACCGGGGAGCTGTTTTTT
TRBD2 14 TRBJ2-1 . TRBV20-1 CSASGTSGYNEQFF TGCAGTGCTAGTGGGACTAGCGGGTACAATGAGCAGTTCTTC
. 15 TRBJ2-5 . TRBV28 CASSFPRSSGETQYF TGTGCCAGCAGTTTCCCTAGGAGTTCCGGAGAGACCCAGTACTTC
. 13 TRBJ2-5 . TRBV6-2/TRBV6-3 CASEPGAYLTQYF TGTGCCAGCGAACCGGGGGCGTATTTGACCCAGTACTTC
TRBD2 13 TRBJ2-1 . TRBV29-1 CSVPTSAYNEQFF TGCAGCGTTCCGACTAGCGCGTACAATGAGCAGTTCTTC
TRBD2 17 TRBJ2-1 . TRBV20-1 CSARPRLGTSVYNEQFF TGCAGTGCTAGACCGAGACTTGGGACTAGCGTTTACAATGAGCAGTTCTTC
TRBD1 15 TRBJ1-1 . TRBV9 CASSVAPFWDRDAFF TGTGCCAGCAGCGTCGCTCCATTCTGGGACAGGGACGCTTTCTTT
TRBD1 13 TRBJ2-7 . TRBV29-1 CSGQGSGTYEQYF TGCAGTGGACAGGGTAGCGGAACCTACGAGCAGTACTTC
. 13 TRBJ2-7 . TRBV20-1 CSARSRDPFEQYF TGCAGTGCTAGATCTAGGGATCCTTTCGAGCAGTACTTC
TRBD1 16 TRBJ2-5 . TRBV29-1 CSVESWDRGSSETQYF TGCAGCGTTGAAAGCTGGGACAGGGGTTCTTCAGAGACCCAGTACTTC
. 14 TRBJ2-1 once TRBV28 CASRTRATYNEQFF TGTGCCAGCCGGACGCGGGCAACCTACAATGAGCAGTTCTTC
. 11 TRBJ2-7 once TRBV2 CAKRGGYEQYF TGTGCCAAACGAGGGGGTTACGAGCAGTACTTC
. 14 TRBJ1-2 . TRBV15 CATSEQGSNYGYTF TGTGCCACCAGCGAACAGGGTTCTAACTATGGCTACACCTTC
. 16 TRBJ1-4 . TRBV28 CASSLAPLIPNEKLFF TGTGCCAGCAGTTTAGCCCCATTGATTCCTAATGAAAAACTGTTTTTT
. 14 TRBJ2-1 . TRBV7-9 CASSLSLTWDEQFF TGTGCCAGCAGCTTATCCTTGACCTGGGATGAGCAGTTCTTC
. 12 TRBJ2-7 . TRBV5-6 CASSFSHYEQYF TGTGCCAGCAGCTTTTCGCACTACGAGCAGTACTTC
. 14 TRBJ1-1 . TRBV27 CASSFYPNGYEAFF TGTGCCAGCAGTTTCTATCCGAATGGGTATGAAGCTTTCTTT
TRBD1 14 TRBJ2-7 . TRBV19 CASRPGQGFDEQYF TGTGCCAGTAGGCCGGGACAGGGCTTCGACGAGCAGTACTTC
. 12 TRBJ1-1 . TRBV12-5 CASSNGNTEAFF TGTGCTAGCTCCAATGGGAACACTGAAGCTTTCTTT
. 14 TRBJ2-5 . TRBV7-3 CASSLTGLGETQYF TGTGCCAGCAGCTTAACTGGGTTAGGGGAGACCCAGTACTTC
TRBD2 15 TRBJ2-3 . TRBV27 CASSLSGAFGDTQYF TGTGCCAGCAGTCTTAGCGGGGCCTTCGGGGATACGCAGTATTTT
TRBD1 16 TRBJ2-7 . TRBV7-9 CASSLGRQGLSYEQYF TGTGCCAGCAGCTTAGGGCGACAGGGGCTCTCCTACGAGCAGTACTTC
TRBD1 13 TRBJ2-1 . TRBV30 CAWMGQIYNEQFF TGTGCCTGGATGGGACAGATTTACAATGAGCAGTTCTTC
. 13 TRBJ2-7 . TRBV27 CASSLSQGFEQYF TGTGCCAGCAGTTTATCGCAGGGGTTCGAGCAGTACTTC
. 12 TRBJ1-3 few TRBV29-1 CSGAARGNTIYF TGCAGCGGAGCGGCCCGTGGAAACACCATATATTTT
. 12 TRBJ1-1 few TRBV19 CASSSGGTEAFF TGTGCCAGTAGTTCTGGTGGCACTGAAGCTTTCTTT
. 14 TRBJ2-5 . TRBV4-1 CASSLGIFQETQYF TGCGCCAGCAGCCTCGGGATCTTCCAAGAGACCCAGTACTTC
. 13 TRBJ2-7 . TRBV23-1 CASSPPNLNEQYF TGCGCCAGCAGTCCTCCCAACCTTAACGAGCAGTACTTC
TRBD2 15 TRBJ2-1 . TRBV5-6 CASSLSGDSYNEQFF TGTGCCAGCAGCCTTAGCGGGGATTCTTACAATGAGCAGTTCTTC
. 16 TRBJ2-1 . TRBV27 CASSFFPGSSYNEQFF TGTGCCAGCAGTTTTTTCCCGGGGAGCTCCTACAATGAGCAGTTCTTC
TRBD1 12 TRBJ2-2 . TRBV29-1 CSATGDTGELFF TGCAGCGCCACAGGGGACACCGGGGAGCTGTTTTTT
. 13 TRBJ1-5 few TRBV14 CASSPGSNQPQHF TGTGCCAGCAGCCCCGGCAGCAATCAGCCCCAGCATTTT
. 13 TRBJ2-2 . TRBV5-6 CASSPQNTGELFF TGTGCCAGCAGCCCGCAGAACACCGGGGAGCTGTTTTTT
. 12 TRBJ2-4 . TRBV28 CASRQGWDIQYF TGTGCCAGCCGCCAGGGTTGGGACATTCAGTACTTC
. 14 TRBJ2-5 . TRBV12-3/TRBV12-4 CASSTLSGPETQYF TGTGCCAGCAGCACCTTATCAGGCCCAGAGACCCAGTACTTC
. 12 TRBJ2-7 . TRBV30 CAWSVLGDEQYF TGTGCCTGGAGTGTACTTGGAGACGAGCAGTACTTC
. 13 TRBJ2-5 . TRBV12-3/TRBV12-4 CASSFLAGETQYF TGTGCCAGCAGTTTTCTAGCAGGGGAGACCCAGTACTTC
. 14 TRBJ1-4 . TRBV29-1 CSVVGPATNEKLFF TGCAGCGTCGTTGGACCCGCAACTAATGAAAAACTGTTTTTT